This entry describes one TCR beta chain. These data come from a study of shared clonotypes between healthy human individuals. Germline V gives CDR1 SGHVS, CDR2 FNYEAQ. Trimming cost V 1 base and J 7 bases, with 8 bases left between them. This CDR3 spans 13 amino acids. The authors ran the assay at deep level. The method was immunoSEQ multiplex PCR; TCRdb's version includes in-frame clones alone and lacks a portion of them. The sample lists about half a million clones; 81% were seen once. Sequencing used PBMCs. The rearrangement links TRBV7-6 to TRBJ1-5; D is uncertain. The TCR comes from a woman between 40 and 50 years old in good health. Some clones in this sample may be carry-over from other donors' samples. The CDR3 DNA reads as TGTGCCAGCAGCTTAGGTATGGGGCAGCCCCAGCATTTT. It encodes CASSLGMGQPQHF.